A single sample gave rise to the 13 T cell receptor beta chains below, sequenced in a study of blood T cell repertoires in COVID-19. Libraries were prepared by immunoSEQ multiplex PCR; TCRdb keeps only in-frame clonotypes and omits some of them. The table shows about 90,000 clones, with over 70% occurring only once. The sequencing sample was made of peripheral blood. These receptors came from a man aged 80 or over with active or convalescent COVID-19.

The chain uses TRBV5-4 and TRBJ2-7; the match to TRBD1 covers 7 bases. V gave up 0 bases and J gave up 5 bases; unmatched junction bases: 14. The V gene's germline CDR1 is SGHNT and CDR2 YYREEE (reference sequence). The CDR3 is 17 amino acids. DNA of the CDR3: TGTGCCAGCAGCTTGGCAGGGGGTGCCACATCGCGCCACGAGCAGTACTTC. Translation gives CASSLAGGATSRHEQYF.

The chain has TRBV19 and TRBJ2-1, with 11 nucleotides matching TRBD1. Germline lookup yields CDR1 LNHDA and CDR2 SQIVND (reference sequence). The junction had 4 bases not matched to a gene; V was cut back by 7 bases and J by 8 bases. The CDR3 length is 13 residues. The CDR3 here is CASKGQGVDEQFF. CDR3 in DNA: TGTGCCAGTAAGGGACAGGGGGTCGATGAGCAGTTCTTC.

The gene calls are TRBV10-1 and TRBJ2-1; 12 bases line up with TRBD2. CDR1 WNHNN and CDR2 SYGVQD come from the germline V gene (reference sequence). This CDR3 is built from 16 residues. Trimming took 2 bases from V and 5 from J; bases not matched to a gene: 4. The CDR3 reads CASSETSGGPHNEQFF. CDR3 coding DNA: TGCGCCAGCAGTGAGACTAGCGGGGGGCCCCACAATGAGCAGTTCTTC.

J is TRBJ1-2 and V is TRBV4-1; a weak D match, TRBD1 (5 bases). The CDR3 is 17 residues long. Germline values: CDR1 MGHRA, CDR2 YSYEKL. Trimming took off 2 bases at V and 0 bases at J, with 16 bases between the two ends. The CDR3 coding sequence is TGCGCCAGCAGCCAACTGGGGGAGGGAGAAACTAACTATGGCTACACCTTC. Protein: CASSQLGEGETNYGYTF.

This chain joins TRBV9 and TRBJ2-7, with D unclear. V lost 3 bases to trimming and J lost 2 bases, with 12 bases between them. This CDR3 region has 14 residues. Germline CDR1 and CDR2: SGDLS and YYNGEE. DNA of the CDR3: TGTGCCAGCAGCGGAGGCCCCCGCACCTACGAGCAGTACTTC. This sequence encodes CASSGGPRTYEQYF.

The J gene is TRBJ1-4, the V gene TRBV5-1; 8 bases align to TRBD1. CDR1 is SGHRS and CDR2 is YFSETQ in the germline V gene. The CDR3 is made up of 14 amino acids. V was pared by 6 bases and J by 5 bases, with 6 bases of the junction left unmatched. The DNA for the CDR3 is TGCGCCAGCAAAGGGGGACAGGCAAATGAAAAACTGTTTTTT. Protein product: CASKGGQANEKLFF.

This clone turned up a few times. This chain connects TRBV11-2 to TRBJ2-7; no firm D call. Germline values: CDR1 SGHAT, CDR2 FQNNGV. V gave up 5 bases and J gave up 1 base, with 9 bases separating them. This CDR3 has 13 residues. CDR3 sequence: CASSLSVSYEQYF. CDR3 nucleotide sequence: TGTGCCAGCAGCCTCTCCGTTTCCTACGAGCAGTACTTC.

This chain links TRBV5-5 with TRBJ1-2, with 10 bases that match TRBD1. The J segment lost 1 base and the V segment lost 3 bases, leaving 3 bases of the junction unmatched. CDR3 size: 15 residues. The V gene's germline CDR1 is SGHKS and CDR2 YYEKEE (reference sequence). The CDR3 region is CASSSTGGHNYGYTF. The CDR3 DNA is TGTGCCAGCAGCTCGACAGGGGGCCATAACTATGGCTACACCTTC.

This clone turned up a few times. This chain joins TRBV10-3 and TRBJ2-1; D perhaps matches TRBD1 (6 bases). CDR1 and CDR2 from the germline V gene are ENHRY and SYGVKD. The CDR3 totals 17 residues. V gave up 0 bases and J gave up 6 bases, with 18 bases separating them. Here the CDR3 reads CAISESFRTASSNEQFF. Written as DNA, the CDR3 is TGTGCCATCAGTGAGTCGTTCCGGACAGCCTCGTCCAATGAGCAGTTCTTC.

Worth noting for this clone: Other nucleotide sequences from this sample produce the same CDR3. V gene TRBV19 combines with J gene TRBJ1-2, with D hard to call. This CDR3 is built from 14 residues. V gave up 0 bases and J gave up 1 base, with 6 bases separating them. Germline V gene data show CDR1 as LNHDA and CDR2 as SQIVND (reference sequence). The CDR3 DNA reads as TGTGCCAGTAGTATAGATCGGGGTAACTATGGCTACACCTTC. Amino acids: CASSIDRGNYGYTF.

This clone occurred once. The chain employs TRBV19 and TRBJ1-2; no reliable D call. CDR1 LNHDA and CDR2 SQIVND come from the germline V gene (reference sequence). V was shortened by 4 bases and J by 8 bases, with 20 bases between the two germline ends. CDR3 size: 15 residues. The CDR3 DNA reads as TGTGCCAGTAGTACCCCCGGCTCGCAGGTTCGGGGCTACACCTTC. Amino acid sequence: CASSTPGSQVRGYTF.

This chain links TRBV24-1 with TRBJ1-2; TRBD1 matches at 7 bases. The CDR3 runs 14 residues. Trimming at V came to 3 bases and at J to 8 bases, leaving 8 bases not matched to a gene. Germline CDR1 reads KGHDR; CDR2 reads SFDVKD. CDR3 protein: CATSDRQGVRGYTF. The CDR3 DNA reads as TGTGCCACCAGTGATCGACAGGGTGTGAGGGGCTACACCTTC.

The chain couples TRBV5-1 to TRBJ2-1; TRBD1 might be the D (6 bases). V was pared by 0 bases and J by 2 bases, with 9 bases between. This CDR3 spans 15 amino acids. CDR1 SGHRS and CDR2 YFSETQ come from the germline V gene. The CDR3 bases are TGCGCCAGCAGCTTGGACAGGGTGACCTACAATGAGCAGTTCTTC. Protein product: CASSLDRVTYNEQFF.